This TCR beta chain was sequenced during a study of T cell responses to AZD1222 COVID-19 vaccine. Study context: Both about-4-week and about-12-week second-dose recipients were combined.

This CDR3 has 16 residues. The germline V gene has CDR1 SGDLS and CDR2 YYNGEE. V lost 0 bases to trimming and J lost 4 bases; unmatched junction nucleotides: 5. Turning to this clone: Its antigen is not known.

Study-wide results and caveats: White British donors predominated, females outnumbered males, and clonal diversity was possibly underestimated.

Repertoires were generated with immunoSEQ multiplex PCR, while TCRdb's copy carries only in-frame clones and drops some. This table holds 170,000 or so clones, less than 95% found once. The clonotype originates from an adult in good health. The sample in question was peripheral blood, obtained on day 0 of AZD1222 vaccination. The chain uses TRBV9 and TRBJ2-3; 10 bases line up with TRBD2. CDR3 protein: CASSVVPSGGADTQYF. The CDR3 DNA is TGTGCCAGCAGCGTAGTGCCTAGCGGGGGAGCAGATACGCAGTATTTT.